Each of the 9 T cell receptor beta chains below was sequenced from the same sample in a study of blood T cell repertoires in COVID-19. Using immunoSEQ multiplex PCR, the repertoire was profiled, and TCRdb retains in-frame clones only, with some absent. The sample records 95,000 to 150,000 clones, 60% to 85% being singletons. Material for sequencing was peripheral blood. Receptors were obtained from a man aged 65 to 85 with acute or convalescent COVID-19.

The V gene is TRBV6-5, the J gene TRBJ1-2; D perhaps matches TRBD1 (5 bases). The CDR3 consists of 11 residues. CDR1 is MNHEY and CDR2 is SVGAGI in the germline V gene. Trimming took off 6 bases at V and 6 bases at J, with 8 bases between the two ends. The CDR3 nucleotides read TGTGCCAGCAGAATAGGGGATGGCTACACCTTC. Its protein product is CASRIGDGYTF.

The rearrangement joins TRBV4-2 to TRBJ1-2, with 7 bases that match TRBD1. Per germline, CDR1 LGHNA and CDR2 YNFKEQ. This CDR3 has 14 residues. Trimming took 0 bases from V and 7 from J; bases not matched to a gene: 5. The CDR3 sequence is CASSQDRGQGGYTF. The CDR3 region has the DNA TGTGCCAGCAGCCAAGATAGGGGGCAGGGTGGCTACACCTTC.

V and J are TRBV6-5 and TRBJ2-2, with 8 bases lining up with TRBD2. V trimming: 0 bases; J trimming: 5 bases; junction bases outside the gene matches: 2. CDR1 and CDR2 (germline): MNHEY, SVGAGI. The CDR3 is 15 amino acids. This CDR3 is CASSYSGGATGELFF. CDR3 bases: TGTGCCAGCAGTTACTCCGGGGGGGCAACCGGGGAGCTGTTTTTT.

This clone turned up a few times. V and J are TRBV7-9 and TRBJ1-1; a possible D gene is TRBD1 (6 bases). The germline V gene has CDR1 SEHNR and CDR2 FQNEAQ (reference sequence). Deletions cut 3 bases from V and 0 bases from J, with 8 bases between. CDR3 length: 14 residues. The CDR3 DNA sequence: TGTGCCAGCAGCTTTTCAGGGGTGAACACTGAAGCTTTCTTT. Its translation: CASSFSGVNTEAFF.

The gene calls are TRBV20-1 and TRBJ2-7; 8 bases align to TRBD2. Trimming took 3 bases from V and 0 from J; bases not matched to a gene: 4. The CDR3 has 14 amino acids. Germline V gene sequence: CDR1 DFQATT, CDR2 SNEGSKA (reference sequence). The CDR3 bases are TGCAGTGCTAGTGGCGGGAGGAGCTCCTACGAGCAGTACTTC. This translates into CSASGGRSSYEQYF.

The chain couples TRBV5-1 to TRBJ1-2, with 8 bases lining up with TRBD1. J was trimmed by 4 bases and V by 2 bases; bases with no gene match: 16. The CDR3 has 18 residues. Germline lookup yields CDR1 SGHRS and CDR2 YFSETQ. The CDR3 coding sequence is TGCGCCAGCAGCTTACGACAGGGGTCCCCGAGTAGAAGCTATGGCTACACCTTC. This gives the protein CASSLRQGSPSRSYGYTF.

The chain combines TRBV6-2 or TRBV6-3 with TRBJ1-1, with 8 nucleotides matching TRBD1. The germline V gene has CDR1 MNHEY and CDR2 SVGEGT. The junction had 1 base not matched to a gene; V was cut back by 0 bases and J by 1 base. The CDR3 is 15 residues long. CDR3 in amino acids: CASSYSDRGNTEAFF. The CDR3 bases are TGTGCCAGCAGTTACTCAGACAGGGGGAACACTGAAGCTTTCTTT.

The CDR3, as DNA: TGTGCCAGCAGCCAAGTGGCGGGTGGCACTGAAGCTTTCTTT. It translates to CASSQVAGGTEAFF. The rearrangement links TRBV3-1 (or the pseudogene TRBV3-2) to TRBJ1-1; unclear D gene. The germline V gene has CDR1 LGHDT and CDR2 YNNKEL (reference sequence). Trimming pared 1 base from V and 4 bases from J, leaving 10 bases between. The CDR3 contains 14 residues.

The chain employs TRBV24-1 and TRBJ2-5; D gene ambiguous. The CDR3 covers 13 residues. Germline V lookup: CDR1 KGHDR, CDR2 SFDVKD. Trimming took 4 bases from V and 5 from J, leaving 10 bases between them. CDR3 sequence reads: CATSEWVGETQYF. The CDR3 DNA reads TGTGCCACCAGTGAGTGGGTCGGGGAGACCCAGTACTTC.